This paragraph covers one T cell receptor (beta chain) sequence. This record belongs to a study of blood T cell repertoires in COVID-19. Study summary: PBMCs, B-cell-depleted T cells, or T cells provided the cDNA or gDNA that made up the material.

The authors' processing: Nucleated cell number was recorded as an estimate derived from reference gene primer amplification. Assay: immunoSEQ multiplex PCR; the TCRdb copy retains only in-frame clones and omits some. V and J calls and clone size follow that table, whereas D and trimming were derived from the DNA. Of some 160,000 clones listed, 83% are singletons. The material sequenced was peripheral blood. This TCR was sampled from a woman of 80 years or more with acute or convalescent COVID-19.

This CDR3 reads CASSPDRSSYNSPLHF. Here the CDR3 DNA reads TGTGCCAGCAGCCCGGACAGGAGCTCCTATAATTCACCCCTCCACTTT. The chain uses TRBV7-2 and TRBJ1-6; 7 bases match TRBD1. V was pared by 5 bases and J by 0 bases, with 4 bases of the junction left unmatched. The CDR3 spans 16 residues. Germline CDR1 SGHTA, CDR2 FQGNSA. Drawing the rest from reference TRBV7-2 and TRBJ1-6, the complete variable domain is GAGVSQSPSNKVTEKGKDVELRCDPISGHTALYWYRQSLGQGLEFLIYFQGNSAPDKSGLPSDRFSAERTGGSVSTLTIQRTQQEDSAVYLCASSPDRSSYNSPLHFGNGTRLTVT.